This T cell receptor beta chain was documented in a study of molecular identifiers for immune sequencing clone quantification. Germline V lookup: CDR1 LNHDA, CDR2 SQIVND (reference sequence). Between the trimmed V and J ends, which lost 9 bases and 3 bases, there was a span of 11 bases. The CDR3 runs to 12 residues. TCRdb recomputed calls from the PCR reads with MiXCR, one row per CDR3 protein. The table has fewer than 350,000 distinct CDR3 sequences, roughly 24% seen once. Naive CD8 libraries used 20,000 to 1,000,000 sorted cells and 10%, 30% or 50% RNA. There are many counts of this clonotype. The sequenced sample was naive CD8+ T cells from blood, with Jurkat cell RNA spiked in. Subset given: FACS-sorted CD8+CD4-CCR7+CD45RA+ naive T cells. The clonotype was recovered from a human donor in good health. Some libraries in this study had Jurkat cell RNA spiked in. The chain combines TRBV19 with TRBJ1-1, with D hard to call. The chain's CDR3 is CASSQGDTEAFF. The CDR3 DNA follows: TGTGCCAGCAGCCAAGGCGACACTGAAGCTTTCTTT.